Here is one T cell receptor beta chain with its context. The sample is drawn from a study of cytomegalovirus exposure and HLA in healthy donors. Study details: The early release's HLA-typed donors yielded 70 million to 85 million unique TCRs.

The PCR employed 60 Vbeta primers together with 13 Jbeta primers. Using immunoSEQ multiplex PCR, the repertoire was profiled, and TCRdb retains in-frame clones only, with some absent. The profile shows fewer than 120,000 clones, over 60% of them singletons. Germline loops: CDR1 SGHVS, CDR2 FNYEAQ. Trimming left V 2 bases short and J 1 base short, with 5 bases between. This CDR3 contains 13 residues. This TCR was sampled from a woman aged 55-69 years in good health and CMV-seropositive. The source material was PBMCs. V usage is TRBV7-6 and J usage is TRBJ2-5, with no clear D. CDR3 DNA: TGTGCCAGCAGCTTAAGCCGCCAAGAGACCCAGTACTTC. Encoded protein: CASSLSRQETQYF.